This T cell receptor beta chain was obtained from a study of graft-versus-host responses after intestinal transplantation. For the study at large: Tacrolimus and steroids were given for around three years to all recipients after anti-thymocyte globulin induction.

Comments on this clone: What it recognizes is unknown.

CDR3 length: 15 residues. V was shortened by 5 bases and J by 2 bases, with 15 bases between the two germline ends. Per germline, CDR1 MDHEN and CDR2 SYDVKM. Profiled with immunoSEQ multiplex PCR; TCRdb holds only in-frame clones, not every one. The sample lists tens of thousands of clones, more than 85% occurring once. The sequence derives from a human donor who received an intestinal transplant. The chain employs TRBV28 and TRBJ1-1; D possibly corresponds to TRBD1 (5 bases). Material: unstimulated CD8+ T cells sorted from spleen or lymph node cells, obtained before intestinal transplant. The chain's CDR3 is CASSLPRQLNTEAFF. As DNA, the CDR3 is TGTGCCAGCAGTCTCCCTCGACAGCTAAACACTGAAGCTTTCTTT.